The clone carrying this TCR beta chain was detected once. Amplification used 60 Vbeta primers and 13 Jbeta primers. Generated by immunoSEQ multiplex PCR, the TCRdb table keeps only in-frame clones and is missing some. The data contain around 130,000 clones, 65% to 75% of them singletons. Germline V lookup: CDR1 SNHLY, CDR2 FYNNEI. The CDR3 covers 14 residues. Trimming stripped 4 bases from V and 2 bases from J, with 11 bases between. The sample is drawn from a study of cytomegalovirus exposure and HLA in healthy donors. The rearrangement joins TRBV2 to TRBJ2-5; D is perhaps TRBD1 (6 bases). The TCR was taken from a man aged 35 to 55 in good health and CMV-seropositive. Input material: PBMCs. The CDR3 DNA is TGTGCCAGCAGTGCTCGGACAGTACAAGAGACCCAGTACTTC. This encodes CASSARTVQETQYF. Full variable domain (missing parts from reference TRBV2 and TRBJ2-5): EPEVTQTPSHQVTQMGQEVILRCVPISNHLYFYWYRQILGQKVEFLVSFYNNEISEKSEIFDDQFSVERPDGSNFTLKIRSTKLEDSAMYFCASSARTVQETQYFGPGTRLLVL.